The subject of this entry is one TCR beta chain. Assay: immunoSEQ multiplex PCR; the TCRdb copy retains only in-frame clones and omits some. Of a few hundred thousand clones in the sample, about 78% are singletons; the top ten hold 7% to 8.5%. Germline CDR1 reads SGHNT; CDR2 reads YYREEE (reference sequence). V dropped 0 bases and J dropped 2 bases, with 9 bases sitting between them. This CDR3 is built from 14 residues. This sample was included in a study of blood T cell repertoires in COVID-19. Material for sequencing was peripheral blood. This TCR was sampled from a woman aged 70-85 years with acute or convalescent COVID-19. The chain employs TRBV5-4 and TRBJ2-7; TRBD1 might be the D (6 bases). CDR3 sequence (DNA): TGTGCCAGCAGCTTGGAACAGGGCCCCTACGAGCAGTACGTC. It is translated as CASSLEQGPYEQYV.